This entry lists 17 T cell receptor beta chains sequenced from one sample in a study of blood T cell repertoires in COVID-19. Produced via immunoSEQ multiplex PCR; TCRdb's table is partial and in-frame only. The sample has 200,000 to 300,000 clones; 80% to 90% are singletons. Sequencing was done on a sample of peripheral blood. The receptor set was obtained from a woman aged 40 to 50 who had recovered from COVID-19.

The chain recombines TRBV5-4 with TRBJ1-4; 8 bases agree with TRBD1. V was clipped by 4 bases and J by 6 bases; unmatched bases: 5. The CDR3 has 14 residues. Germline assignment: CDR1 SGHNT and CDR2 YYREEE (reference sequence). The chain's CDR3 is CASSPTGDDEKLFF. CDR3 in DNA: TGTGCCAGCAGCCCGACAGGGGATGATGAAAAACTGTTTTTT. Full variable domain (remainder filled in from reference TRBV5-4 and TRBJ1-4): ETGVTQSPTHLIKTRGQQVTLRCSSQSGHNTVSWYQQALGQGPQFIFQYYREEENGRGNFPPRFSGLQFPNYSSELNVNALELDDSALYLCASSPTGDDEKLFFGSGTQLSVL.

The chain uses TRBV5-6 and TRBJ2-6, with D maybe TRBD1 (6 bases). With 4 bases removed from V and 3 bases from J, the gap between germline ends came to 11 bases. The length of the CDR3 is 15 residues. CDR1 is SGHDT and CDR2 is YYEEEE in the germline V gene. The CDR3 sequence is CASSHRGGGANVLTF. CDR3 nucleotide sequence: TGTGCCAGCAGCCACAGAGGGGGTGGGGCCAACGTCCTGACTTTC.

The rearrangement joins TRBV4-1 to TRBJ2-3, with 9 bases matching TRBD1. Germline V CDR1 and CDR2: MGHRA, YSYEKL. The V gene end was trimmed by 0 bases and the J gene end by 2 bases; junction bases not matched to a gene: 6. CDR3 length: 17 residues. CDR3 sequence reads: CASSQDGTGRHTDTQYF. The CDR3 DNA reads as TGCGCCAGCAGCCAAGATGGGACAGGGAGACACACAGATACGCAGTATTTT.

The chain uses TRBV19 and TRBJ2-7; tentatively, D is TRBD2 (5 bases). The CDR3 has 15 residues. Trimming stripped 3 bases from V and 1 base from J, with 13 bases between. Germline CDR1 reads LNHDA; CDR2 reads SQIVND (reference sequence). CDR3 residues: CASSIPGSPSYEQYF. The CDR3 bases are TGTGCCAGTAGTATTCCGGGGAGTCCGTCCTACGAGCAGTACTTC.

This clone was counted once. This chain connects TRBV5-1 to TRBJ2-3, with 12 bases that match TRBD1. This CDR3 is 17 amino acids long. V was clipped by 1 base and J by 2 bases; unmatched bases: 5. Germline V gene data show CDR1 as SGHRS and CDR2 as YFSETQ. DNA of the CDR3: TGCGCCAGCAGCTTGTGGGACAGGGGGCGCAACACAGATACGCAGTATTTT. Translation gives CASSLWDRGRNTDTQYF.

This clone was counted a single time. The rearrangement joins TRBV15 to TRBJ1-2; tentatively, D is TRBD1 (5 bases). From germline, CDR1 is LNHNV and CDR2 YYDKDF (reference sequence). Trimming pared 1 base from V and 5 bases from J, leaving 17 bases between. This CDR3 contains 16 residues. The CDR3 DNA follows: TGTGCCACCAGCAGAGGGGGCTCGCTGCCTATGTATGGCTACACCTTC. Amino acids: CATSRGGSLPMYGYTF.

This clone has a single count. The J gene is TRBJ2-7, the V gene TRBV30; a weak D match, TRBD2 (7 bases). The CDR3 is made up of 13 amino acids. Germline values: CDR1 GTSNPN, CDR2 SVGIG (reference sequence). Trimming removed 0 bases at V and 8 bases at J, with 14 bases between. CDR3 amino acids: CAWSVGGEVQQYF. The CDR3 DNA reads TGTGCCTGGAGTGTAGGGGGGGAGGTACAGCAGTACTTC.

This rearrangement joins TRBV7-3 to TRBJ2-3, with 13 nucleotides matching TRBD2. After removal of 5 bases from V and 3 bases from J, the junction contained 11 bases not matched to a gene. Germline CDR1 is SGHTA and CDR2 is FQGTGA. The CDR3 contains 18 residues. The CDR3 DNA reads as TGTGCCAGCAGCCCATCGGGACTAGCGGGGACCTCAACAGATACGCAGTATTTT. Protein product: CASSPSGLAGTSTDTQYF.

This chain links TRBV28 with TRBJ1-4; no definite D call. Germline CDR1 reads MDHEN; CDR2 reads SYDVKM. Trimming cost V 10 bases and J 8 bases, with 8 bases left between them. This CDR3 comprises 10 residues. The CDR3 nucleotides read TGTGCCACCCTGTCCGAAAAACTGTTTTTT. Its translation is CATLSEKLFF.

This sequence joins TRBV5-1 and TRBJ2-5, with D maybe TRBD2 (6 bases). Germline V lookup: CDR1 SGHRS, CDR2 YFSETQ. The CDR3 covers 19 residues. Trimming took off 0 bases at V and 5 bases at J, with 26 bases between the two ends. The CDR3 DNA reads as TGCGCCAGCAGCTTGGAGAATCGGGGGTTGAGAGGGGTTCGGGAGACCCAGTACTTC. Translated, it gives CASSLENRGLRGVRETQYF.

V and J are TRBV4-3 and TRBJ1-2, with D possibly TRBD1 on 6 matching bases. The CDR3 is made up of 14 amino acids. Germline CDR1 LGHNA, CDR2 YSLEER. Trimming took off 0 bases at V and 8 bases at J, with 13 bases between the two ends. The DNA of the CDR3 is TGCGCCAGCAGCCAAGATCCACCCCAGGGGGGCTACACCTTC. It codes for CASSQDPPQGGYTF.

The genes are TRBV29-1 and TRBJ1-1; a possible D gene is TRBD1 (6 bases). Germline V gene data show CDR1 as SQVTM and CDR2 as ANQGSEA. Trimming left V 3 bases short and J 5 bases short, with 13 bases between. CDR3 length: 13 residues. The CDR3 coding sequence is TGCAGCGTTGAGGGACAATGGAGTACTGAAGCTTTCTTT. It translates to CSVEGQWSTEAFF.

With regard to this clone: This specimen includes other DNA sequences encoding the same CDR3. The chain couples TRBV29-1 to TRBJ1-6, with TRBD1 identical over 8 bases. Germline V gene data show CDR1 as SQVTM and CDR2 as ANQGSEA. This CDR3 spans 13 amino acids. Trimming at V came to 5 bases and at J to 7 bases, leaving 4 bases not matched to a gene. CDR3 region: CSVRQGFNSPLHF. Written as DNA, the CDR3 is TGCAGCGTTCGACAGGGGTTCAATTCACCCCTCCACTTT.

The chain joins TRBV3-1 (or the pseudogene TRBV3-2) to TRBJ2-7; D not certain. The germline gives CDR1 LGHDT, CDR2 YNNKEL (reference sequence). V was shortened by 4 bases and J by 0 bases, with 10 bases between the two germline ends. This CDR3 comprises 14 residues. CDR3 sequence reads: CASSLYSYSYEQYF. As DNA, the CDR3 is TGTGCCAGCAGCCTATACAGCTACTCCTACGAGCAGTACTTC.

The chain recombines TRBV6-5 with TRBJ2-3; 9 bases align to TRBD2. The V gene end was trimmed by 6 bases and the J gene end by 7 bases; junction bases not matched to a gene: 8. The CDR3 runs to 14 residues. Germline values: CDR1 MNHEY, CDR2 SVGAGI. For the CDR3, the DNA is TGTGCCAGCAGCCCGCTAGCGGGGCACAATACGCAGTATTTT. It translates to CASSPLAGHNTQYF.

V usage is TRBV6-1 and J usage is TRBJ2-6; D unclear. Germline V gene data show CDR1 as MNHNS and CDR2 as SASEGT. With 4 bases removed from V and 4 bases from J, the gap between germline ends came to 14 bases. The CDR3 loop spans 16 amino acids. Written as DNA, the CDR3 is TGTGCCAGCAGTGTGGGCATTCAGTCCGGGGCCAACGTCCTGACTTTC. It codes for CASSVGIQSGANVLTF.

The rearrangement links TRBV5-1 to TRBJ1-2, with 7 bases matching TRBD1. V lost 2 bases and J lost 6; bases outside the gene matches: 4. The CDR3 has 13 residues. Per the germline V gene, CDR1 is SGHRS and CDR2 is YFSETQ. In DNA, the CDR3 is TGCGCCAGCAGCTTCAGGGGGGAGAATGGCTACACCTTC. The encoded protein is CASSFRGENGYTF. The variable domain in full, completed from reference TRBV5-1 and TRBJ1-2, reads KAGVTQTPRYLIKTRGQQVTLSCSPISGHRSVSWYQQTPGQGLQFLFEYFSETQRNKGNFPGRFSGRQFSNSRSEMNVSTLELGDSALYLCASSFRGENGYTFGSGTRLTVV.